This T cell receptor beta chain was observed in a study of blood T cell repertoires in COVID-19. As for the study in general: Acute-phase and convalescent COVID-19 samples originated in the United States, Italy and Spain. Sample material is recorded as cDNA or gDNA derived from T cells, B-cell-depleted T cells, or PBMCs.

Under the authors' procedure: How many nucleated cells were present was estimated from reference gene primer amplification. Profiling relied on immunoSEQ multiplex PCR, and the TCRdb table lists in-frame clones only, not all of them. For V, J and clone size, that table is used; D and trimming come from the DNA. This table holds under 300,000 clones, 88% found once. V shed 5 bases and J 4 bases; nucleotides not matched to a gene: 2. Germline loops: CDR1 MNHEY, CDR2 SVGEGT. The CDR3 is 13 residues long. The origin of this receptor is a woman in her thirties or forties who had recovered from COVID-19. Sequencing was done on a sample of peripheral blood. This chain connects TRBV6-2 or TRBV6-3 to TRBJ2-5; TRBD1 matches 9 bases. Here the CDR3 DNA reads TGTGCCAGCAGTCGACAGGGGGGAGAGACCCAGTACTTC. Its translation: CASSRQGGETQYF.